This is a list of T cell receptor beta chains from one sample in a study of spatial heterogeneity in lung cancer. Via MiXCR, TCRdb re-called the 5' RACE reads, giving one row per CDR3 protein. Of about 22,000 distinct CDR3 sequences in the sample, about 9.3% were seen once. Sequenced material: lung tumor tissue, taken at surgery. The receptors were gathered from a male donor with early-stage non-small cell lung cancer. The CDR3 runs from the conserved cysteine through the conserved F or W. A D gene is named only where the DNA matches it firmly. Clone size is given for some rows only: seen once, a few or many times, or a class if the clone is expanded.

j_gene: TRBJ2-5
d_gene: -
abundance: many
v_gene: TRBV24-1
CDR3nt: TGTGCCACCAGTGATTTTGTCAGCCAAGAGACCCAGTACTTC
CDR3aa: CATSDFVSQETQYF

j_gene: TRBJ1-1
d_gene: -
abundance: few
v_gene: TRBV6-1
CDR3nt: TGTGCCAGCAGTGTAGGTGGGGCCGAAGCTTTCTTT
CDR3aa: CASSVGGAEAFF

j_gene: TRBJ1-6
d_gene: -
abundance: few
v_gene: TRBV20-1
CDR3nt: TGCAGTGCTAACCACGAAAGCAAATTGAATTCACCCCTCCACTTT
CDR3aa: CSANHESKLNSPLHF

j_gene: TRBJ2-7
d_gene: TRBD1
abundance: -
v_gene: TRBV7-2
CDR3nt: TGTGCCAGCAGCCTAATGACAGGGATGGGCGAGCAGTACTTC
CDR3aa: CASSLMTGMGEQYF

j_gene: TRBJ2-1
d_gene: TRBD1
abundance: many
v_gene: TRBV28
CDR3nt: TGTGCCAGCAGGGCGGACAGGGGAATCGATGAGCAGTTCTTC
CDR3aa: CASRADRGIDEQFF

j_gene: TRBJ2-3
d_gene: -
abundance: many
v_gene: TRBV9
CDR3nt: TGTGCCAGCAGCGTAGGGGGCACAGATACGCAGTATTTT
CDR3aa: CASSVGGTDTQYF

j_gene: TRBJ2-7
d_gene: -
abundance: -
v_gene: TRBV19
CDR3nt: TGTGCCAGTAGTGAGGTTCCAGCGTACTCCTACGAGCAGTACTTC
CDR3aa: CASSEVPAYSYEQYF

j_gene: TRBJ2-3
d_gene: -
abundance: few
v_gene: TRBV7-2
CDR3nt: TGTGCCAGCAGCGATGTACGGAGGACAGATACGCAGTATTTT
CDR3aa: CASSDVRRTDTQYF

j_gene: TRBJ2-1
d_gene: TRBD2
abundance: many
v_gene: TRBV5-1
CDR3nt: TGCGCCAGCAGCCACCACTCTAGCGGGGGAACTGGTGAGCAGTTCTTC
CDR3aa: CASSHHSSGGTGEQFF

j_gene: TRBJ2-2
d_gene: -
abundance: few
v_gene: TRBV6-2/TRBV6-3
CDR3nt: TGTGCCAGCAGTCGCGCGGGGAACACCGGGGAGCTGTTTTTT
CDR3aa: CASSRAGNTGELFF

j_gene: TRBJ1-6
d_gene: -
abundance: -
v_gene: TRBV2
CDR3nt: TGTGCCAGCAGTGAATGGAATTCACCCCTCCACTTT
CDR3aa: CASSEWNSPLHF

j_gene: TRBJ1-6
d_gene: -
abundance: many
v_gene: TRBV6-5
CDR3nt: TGTGCCAGCAGTCTCGTGAATTCACCCCTCCACTTT
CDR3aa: CASSLVNSPLHF

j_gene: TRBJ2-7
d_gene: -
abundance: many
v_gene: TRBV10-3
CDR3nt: TGTGCCATCAGTGATACTAGCACTCTCGAGCAGTACTTC
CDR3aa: CAISDTSTLEQYF

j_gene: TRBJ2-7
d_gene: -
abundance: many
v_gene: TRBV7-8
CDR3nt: TGTGCCAGCAGCCGCCAGGTGGGCGTCCGCGAGCAGTACTTC
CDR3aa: CASSRQVGVREQYF

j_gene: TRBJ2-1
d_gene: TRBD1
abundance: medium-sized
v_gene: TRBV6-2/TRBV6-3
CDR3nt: TGTGCCAGCAGCCTTAGACAGGGCCTTGAGCAGTTCTTC
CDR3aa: CASSLRQGLEQFF

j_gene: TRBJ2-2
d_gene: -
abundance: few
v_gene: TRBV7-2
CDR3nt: TGTGCCAGCAGCTCAACAGGGTTCACCGGGGAGCTGTTTTTT
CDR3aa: CASSSTGFTGELFF

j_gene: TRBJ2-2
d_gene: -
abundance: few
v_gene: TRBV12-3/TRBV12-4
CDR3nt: TGTGCCAGCAGTGGCGCGGGACAGAACACCGGGGAGCTGTTTTTT
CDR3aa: CASSGAGQNTGELFF

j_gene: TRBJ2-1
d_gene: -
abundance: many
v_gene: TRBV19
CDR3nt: TGTGCCAGTAGTCTGGCCCAGGGGGGGTACAATGAGCAGTTCTTC
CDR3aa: CASSLAQGGYNEQFF

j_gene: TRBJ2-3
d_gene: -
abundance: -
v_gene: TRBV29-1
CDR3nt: TGCAGCGTTGATCCCGGGAGCACAGATACGCAGTATTTT
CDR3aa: CSVDPGSTDTQYF

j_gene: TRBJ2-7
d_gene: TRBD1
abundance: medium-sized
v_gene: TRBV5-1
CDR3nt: TGCGCCAGCAGCGAAGGACAGGGATTCTACGAGCAGTACTTC
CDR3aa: CASSEGQGFYEQYF

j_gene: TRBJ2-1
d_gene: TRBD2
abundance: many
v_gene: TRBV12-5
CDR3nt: TGTGCTAGTGGTTTTATGATGGGGACTAGCGTAGATGAGCAGTTCTTC
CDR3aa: CASGFMMGTSVDEQFF

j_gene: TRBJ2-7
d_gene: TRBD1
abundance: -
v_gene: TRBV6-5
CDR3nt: TGTGGGTCCCTGTCCGGGACAGGGGAAAGCTACGAGCAGTACTTC
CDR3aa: CGSLSGTGESYEQYF

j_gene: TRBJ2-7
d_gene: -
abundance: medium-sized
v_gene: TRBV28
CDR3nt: TGTGCCAGCAGTTTAAAACTCCCATACGAGCAGTACTTC
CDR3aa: CASSLKLPYEQYF

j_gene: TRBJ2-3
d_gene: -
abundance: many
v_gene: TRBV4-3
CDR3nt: TGCGCCAGCAGGGGGTATAGCACAGATACGCAGTATTTT
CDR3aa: CASRGYSTDTQYF

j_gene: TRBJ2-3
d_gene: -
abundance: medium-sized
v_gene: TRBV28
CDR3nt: TGTGCCAGTGGCGGGGGCACAGATACGCAGTATTTT
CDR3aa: CASGGGTDTQYF

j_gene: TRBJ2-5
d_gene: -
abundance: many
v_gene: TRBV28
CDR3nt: TGTGCCAGCAGTTTCGGGGTACGAGAGACCCAGTACTTC
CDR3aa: CASSFGVRETQYF

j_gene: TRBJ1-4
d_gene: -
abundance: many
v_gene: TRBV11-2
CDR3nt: TGTGCCAGCAGCTTCTTCCCGCCCCGGGACACGGGAGGAAATGAAAAACTGTTTTTT
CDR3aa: CASSFFPPRDTGGNEKLFF

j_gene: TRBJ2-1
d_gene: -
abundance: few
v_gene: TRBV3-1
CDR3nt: TGTGCCAGCAGCCGGGGTTACAATGAGCAGTTCTTC
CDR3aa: CASSRGYNEQFF

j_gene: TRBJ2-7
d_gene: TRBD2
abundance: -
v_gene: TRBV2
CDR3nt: TGTGCCAGCAGAGGTCCCGGGACTAGCCTAGGGCAGTCCTACGAGCAGTACTTC
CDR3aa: CASRGPGTSLGQSYEQYF

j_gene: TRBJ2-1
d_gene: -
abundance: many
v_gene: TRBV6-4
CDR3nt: TGTGCCAGCAGTAGGGAGCGGTTCAATGAGCAGTTCTTC
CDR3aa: CASSRERFNEQFF

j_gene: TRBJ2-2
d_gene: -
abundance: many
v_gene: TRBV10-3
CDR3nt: TGTGCCATCAGTGAGATCACCCGGGAGCTGTTTTTT
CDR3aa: CAISEITRELFF

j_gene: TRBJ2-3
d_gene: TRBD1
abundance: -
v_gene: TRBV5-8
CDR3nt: TGTGCCAGCAGCTCCCATCCAACCGGGACAGGGACTCCAGATACGCAGTATTTT
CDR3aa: CASSSHPTGTGTPDTQYF

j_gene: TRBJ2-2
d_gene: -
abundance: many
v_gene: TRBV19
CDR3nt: TGTGCCAGTAGTATTAGGGCCAGAAACACCGGGGAGCTGTTTTTT
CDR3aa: CASSIRARNTGELFF

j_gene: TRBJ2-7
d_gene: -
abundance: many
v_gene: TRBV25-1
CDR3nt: TGTGCCAGCAGTGCCGGGGGCCCCTACGAGCAGTACTTC
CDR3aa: CASSAGGPYEQYF

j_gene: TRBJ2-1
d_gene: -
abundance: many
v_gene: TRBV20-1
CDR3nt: TGCAGTGCGGTCAGAACGGTGCGGGAGCAGTTCTTC
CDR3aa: CSAVRTVREQFF